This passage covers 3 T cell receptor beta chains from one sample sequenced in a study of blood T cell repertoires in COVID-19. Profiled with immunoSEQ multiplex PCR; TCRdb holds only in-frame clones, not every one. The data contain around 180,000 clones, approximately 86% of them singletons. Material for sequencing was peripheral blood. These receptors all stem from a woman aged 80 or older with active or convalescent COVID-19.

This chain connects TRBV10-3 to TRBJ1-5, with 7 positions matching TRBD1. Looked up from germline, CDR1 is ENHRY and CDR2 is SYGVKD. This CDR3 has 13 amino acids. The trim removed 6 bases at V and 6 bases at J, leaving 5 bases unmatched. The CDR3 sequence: CAIRGTDGQPQHF. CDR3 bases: TGTGCCATCAGGGGGACAGACGGTCAGCCCCAGCATTTT.

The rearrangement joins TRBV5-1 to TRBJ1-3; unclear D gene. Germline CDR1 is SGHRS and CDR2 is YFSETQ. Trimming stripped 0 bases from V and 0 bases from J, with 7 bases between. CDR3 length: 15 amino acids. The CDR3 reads CASSLVGSSGNTIYF. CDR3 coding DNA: TGCGCCAGCAGCTTGGTTGGGAGCTCTGGAAACACCATATATTTT. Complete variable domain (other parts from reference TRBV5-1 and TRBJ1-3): KAGVTQTPRYLIKTRGQQVTLSCSPISGHRSVSWYQQTPGQGLQFLFEYFSETQRNKGNFPGRFSGRQFSNSRSEMNVSTLELGDSALYLCASSLVGSSGNTIYFGEGSWLTVV.

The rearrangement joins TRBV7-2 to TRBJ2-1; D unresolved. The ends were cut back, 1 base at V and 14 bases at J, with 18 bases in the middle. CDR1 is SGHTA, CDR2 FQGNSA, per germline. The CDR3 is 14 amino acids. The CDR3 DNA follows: TGTGCCAGCAGCTTAGGAGGTAGCCCCTCTACTGAGTTCTTC. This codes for CASSLGGSPSTEFF.